Following are 3 T cell receptor beta chains from one sample sequenced in a study of blood T cells in healthy people across ages. Next came a second PCR, run for about 7 to 12 cycles, which used a sample-barcoded 5' primer along with a J-beta primer mix. TCRdb re-called the 5' RACE reads with MiXCR, one entry per CDR3 protein. The sample contains about 680,000 distinct CDR3 sequences, 49% of which appear only once. Sequencing input: blood. Receptors originate from a woman aged 60-75 years in good health.

This clonotype was detected a few times. V is TRBV7-2 and J is TRBJ2-1; 9 bases are a match to TRBD2. J gave up 5 bases and V 2 bases, and 4 bases lay outside the gene matches. The germline CDR1 and CDR2 sequences are SGHTA and FQGNSA. The CDR3 runs to 15 residues. CDR3 DNA sequence: TGTGCCAGCAGCTTAAGCGGGAGGAAAGACAATGAGCAGTTCTTC. Residues: CASSLSGRKDNEQFF.

The chain recombines TRBV20-1 with TRBJ2-3; D may be TRBD1 (6 bases). The CDR3 has 14 amino acids. CDR1 and CDR2 (germline): DFQATT, SNEGSKA (reference sequence). The CDR3 bases are TGCAGAGCTGTGGGACACTCTAGCACAGATACGCAGTATTTT. Amino acids: CRAVGHSSTDTQYF.

This clonotype appeared a few times. The chain uses TRBV18 and TRBJ2-4; possible D gene TRBD1, 5 bases. The assigned J gene may be wrong: the sequence end matches TRBJ2-7 better. From germline, CDR1 is KGHSH and CDR2 LQKENI. The CDR3 is made up of 13 amino acids. CDR3 nucleotides: TGTGCCAGCTCCTTCGACAGACGTTACGAGCAGTACTTC. This encodes CASSFDRRYEQYF.